These T cell receptor beta chains were read from a single sample in a study of blood T cell repertoires in COVID-19. Repertoires were generated with immunoSEQ multiplex PCR, while TCRdb's copy carries only in-frame clones and drops some. Of fewer than 100,000 clones in the sample, roughly 90% were seen once. The sequencing sample was made of peripheral blood. The receptor set was obtained from a woman at least 80 years old with acute or convalescent COVID-19. Both conserved end residues are part of each CDR3. Each record gives: J gene, clone size, V gene, D gene, CDR3 DNA, CDR3 protein. The D gene is left open where the match is weak. Clone size appears in some rows only: once, few, many, or a class for an expanded clone.

TRBJ2-5	NA	TRBV6-5	NA	TGTGCCAGCAGGACTGGAAAAGAGACCCAGTACTTC	CASRTGKETQYF
TRBJ2-3	NA	TRBV27	TRBD1	TGTGCCAGCAGTTTGACAGGGTCGCTCACAGATACGCAGTATTTT	CASSLTGSLTDTQYF
TRBJ2-3	NA	TRBV10-3	TRBD2	TGTGCCACCTGGGGACTAGCGGATGGCACAGATACGCAGTATTTT	CATWGLADGTDTQYF
TRBJ1-3	NA	TRBV6-6	NA	TGTGCCAGCAGTTCTGAGGGGAGGCCAGGTGGAAACACCATATATTTT	CASSSEGRPGGNTIYF
TRBJ2-1	NA	TRBV18	NA	TGTGCCAGCTCGCCTCGGACTGGGGGACTCAATGAGCAGTTCTTC	CASSPRTGGLNEQFF
TRBJ1-5	NA	TRBV28	NA	TGTGCCAGCAGTTTGGTTGGGGCACAGCCCCAGCATTTT	CASSLVGAQPQHF
TRBJ1-6	NA	TRBV9	TRBD1	TGTGCCAGCAGCGCCGGAACAGGGGGCAGTTCACCCCTCCACTTT	CASSAGTGGSSPLHF
TRBJ2-3	NA	TRBV5-1	TRBD1	TGCGCCAGCAGCTGGGGACAGGCAGCGCGCACAGATACGCAGTATTTT	CASSWGQAARTDTQYF
TRBJ2-1	NA	TRBV28	TRBD2	TGTGCCAGCAGTTCACTAGCGGGAGGGATATACAATGAGCAGTTCTTC	CASSSLAGGIYNEQFF
TRBJ2-1	NA	TRBV4-1	TRBD1	TGCGCCAGCAGCCAAGACCGATCCGGGACAGGGGCGGGGAATGAGCAGTTCTTC	CASSQDRSGTGAGNEQFF
TRBJ1-2	NA	TRBV6-6	NA	TGTGCCAGCAGTAGTACAGGTCGGTCCGGCTACACCTTC	CASSSTGRSGYTF
TRBJ1-5	NA	TRBV28	NA	TGTGCCAGCAGTTTTATAGCTTACAATCAGCCCCAGCATTTT	CASSFIAYNQPQHF
TRBJ2-1	NA	TRBV2	TRBD2	TGTGCCAGCAGTGAAGTTACTAGCGGGTCGGTTGAGCAGTTCTTC	CASSEVTSGSVEQFF
TRBJ2-7	NA	TRBV15	NA	TGTGCCACCAGCAGGAGTACTAGTTACGAGCAGTACTTC	CATSRSTSYEQYF
TRBJ1-5	NA	TRBV10-3	NA	TGTGCCATCAGTGAGGGAGGGTTCAATCAGCCCCAGCATTTT	CAISEGGFNQPQHF
TRBJ2-5	NA	TRBV27	NA	TGTGCCGGGTGTGCAGGCGGGGAGACCCAGTACTTC	CAGCAGGETQYF
TRBJ1-4	once	TRBV6-2/TRBV6-3	NA	TGTGCCAGCAGCTTACGAAGAAGTAAGCCCATTCATGAAAAACTGTTTTTT	CASSLRRSKPIHEKLFF
TRBJ2-7	NA	TRBV7-2	NA	TGTGCCAGCAGCTCTCGCGGGGCCTACGAGCAGTACTTC	CASSSRGAYEQYF
TRBJ2-7	NA	TRBV19	TRBD1	TGTGCCAGTAGTATCGGACAGGGGGTCTACGAGCAGTACTTC	CASSIGQGVYEQYF
TRBJ1-1	NA	TRBV9	NA	TGTGCCAGCAGCGTAGGTCAGGAAATGAACACTGAAGCTTTCTTT	CASSVGQEMNTEAFF
TRBJ1-1	NA	TRBV12-5	NA	TGTGCTAGTGGTTTGGTAATGGGGAGGAACACTGAAGCTTTCTTT	CASGLVMGRNTEAFF
TRBJ1-1	NA	TRBV7-9	TRBD1	TGTGCCAGCAACCCTTGGACAGGAGGGGACACTGAAGCTTTCTTT	CASNPWTGGDTEAFF
TRBJ2-1	NA	TRBV18	NA	TGTGCCAGCTCCCAAAACAATGAGCAGTTCTTC	CASSQNNEQFF
TRBJ1-4	NA	TRBV6-5	NA	TGTGCCAGCAAGGCGGCAGGGGAGGGTGAAAAACTGTTTTTT	CASKAAGEGEKLFF
TRBJ1-6	NA	TRBV29-1	NA	TGCAGCGTCGGGGGCTCCTATAATTCACCCCTCCACTTT	CSVGGSYNSPLHF
TRBJ2-2	NA	TRBV7-2	NA	TGTGCCAGCAGCTTAATCGGCGGGGCGAACACCGGGGAGCTGTTTTTT	CASSLIGGANTGELFF
TRBJ2-1	NA	TRBV19	TRBD1	TGTGCCAGTAAAGAACGGTACGGGACAGGTCAAAATGAGCAGTTCTTC	CASKERYGTGQNEQFF
TRBJ2-7	NA	TRBV4-1	NA	TGCGCCAGCAGCCATGCAGGGTTCAACGAGCAGTACTTC	CASSHAGFNEQYF
TRBJ1-4	NA	TRBV28	TRBD1	TGTGCCAGCAGTTTAACCACCCAGGGGGACGGGGAAAAACTGTTTTTT	CASSLTTQGDGEKLFF
TRBJ1-6	NA	TRBV4-1	NA	TGCGCCAGCAGCCAAGAGAGCCCGATCGCAAATTCACCCCTCCACTTT	CASSQESPIANSPLHF
TRBJ1-2	NA	TRBV3-1/TRBV3-2	NA	TGTGCCAGCAGCCAAGCGGGGGCTAACTATGGCTACACCTTC	CASSQAGANYGYTF
TRBJ1-4	few	TRBV27	TRBD1	TGTGCCACCAAGGGACAGGGCTATGCAACTAATGAAAAACTGTTTTTT	CATKGQGYATNEKLFF